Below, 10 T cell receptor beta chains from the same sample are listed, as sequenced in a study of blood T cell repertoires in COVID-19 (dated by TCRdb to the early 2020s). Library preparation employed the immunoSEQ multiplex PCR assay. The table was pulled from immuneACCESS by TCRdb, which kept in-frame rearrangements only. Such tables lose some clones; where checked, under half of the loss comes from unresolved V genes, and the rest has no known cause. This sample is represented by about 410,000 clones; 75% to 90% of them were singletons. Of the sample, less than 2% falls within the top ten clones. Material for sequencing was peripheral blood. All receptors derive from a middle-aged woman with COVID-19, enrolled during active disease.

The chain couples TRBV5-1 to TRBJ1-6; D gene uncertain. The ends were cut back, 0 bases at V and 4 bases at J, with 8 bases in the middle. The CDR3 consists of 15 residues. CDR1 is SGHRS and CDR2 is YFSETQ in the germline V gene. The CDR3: CASSLDELYNSPLHF. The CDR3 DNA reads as TGCGCCAGCAGCTTGGATGAGTTATATAATTCACCCCTCCACTTT. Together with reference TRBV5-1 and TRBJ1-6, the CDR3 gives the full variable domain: KAGVTQTPRYLIKTRGQQVTLSCSPISGHRSVSWYQQTPGQGLQFLFEYFSETQRNKGNFPGRFSGRQFSNSRSEMNVSTLELGDSALYLCASSLDELYNSPLHFGNGTRLTVT.

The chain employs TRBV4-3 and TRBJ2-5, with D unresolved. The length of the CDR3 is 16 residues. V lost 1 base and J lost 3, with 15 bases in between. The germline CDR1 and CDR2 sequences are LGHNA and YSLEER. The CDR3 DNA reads TGCGCCAGCAGCCAAGGCCCACTACCGCTTGAAGAGACCCAGTACTTC. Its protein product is CASSQGPLPLEETQYF.

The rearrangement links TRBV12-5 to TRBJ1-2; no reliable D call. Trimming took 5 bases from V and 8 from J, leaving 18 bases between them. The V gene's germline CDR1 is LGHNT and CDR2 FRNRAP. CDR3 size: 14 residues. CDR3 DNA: TGTGCTAGTGGTCCCGATCCGTCCCCTAGGGGCTACACCTTC. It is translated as CASGPDPSPRGYTF.

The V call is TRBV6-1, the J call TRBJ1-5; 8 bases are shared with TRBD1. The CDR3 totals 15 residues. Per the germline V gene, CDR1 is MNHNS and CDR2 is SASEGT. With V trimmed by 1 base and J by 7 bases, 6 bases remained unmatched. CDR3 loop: CASSEEDREGQPQHF. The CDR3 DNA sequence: TGTGCCAGCAGTGAAGAGGACAGGGAGGGCCAGCCCCAGCATTTT.

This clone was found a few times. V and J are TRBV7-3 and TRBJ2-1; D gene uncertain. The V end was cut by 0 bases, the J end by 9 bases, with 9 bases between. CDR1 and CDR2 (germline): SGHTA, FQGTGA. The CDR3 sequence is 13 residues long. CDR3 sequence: CASSLTAPGEQFF. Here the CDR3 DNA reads TGTGCCAGCAGCTTAACCGCCCCAGGTGAGCAGTTCTTC.

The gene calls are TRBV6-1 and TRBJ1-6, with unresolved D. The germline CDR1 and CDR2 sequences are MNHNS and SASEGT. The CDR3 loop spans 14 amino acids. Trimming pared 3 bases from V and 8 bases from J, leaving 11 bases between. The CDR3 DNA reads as TGTGCCAGCAGTGACGCCCCGCGGGATTCACCCCTCCACTTT. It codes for CASSDAPRDSPLHF.

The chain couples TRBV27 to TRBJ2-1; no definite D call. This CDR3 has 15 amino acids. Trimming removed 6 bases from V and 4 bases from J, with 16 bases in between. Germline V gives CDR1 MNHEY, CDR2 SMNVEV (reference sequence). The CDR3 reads CASRPKPPAYNEQFF. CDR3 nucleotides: TGTGCCAGCAGACCTAAGCCGCCTGCTTACAATGAGCAGTTCTTC.

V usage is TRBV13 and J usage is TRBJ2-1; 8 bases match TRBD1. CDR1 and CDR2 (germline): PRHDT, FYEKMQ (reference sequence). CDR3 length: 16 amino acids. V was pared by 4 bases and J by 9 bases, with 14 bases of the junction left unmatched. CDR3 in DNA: TGTGCCAGCAGCTCCCTACCGGGACAGGCCAATTTTGAGCAGTTCTTC. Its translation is CASSSLPGQANFEQFF.

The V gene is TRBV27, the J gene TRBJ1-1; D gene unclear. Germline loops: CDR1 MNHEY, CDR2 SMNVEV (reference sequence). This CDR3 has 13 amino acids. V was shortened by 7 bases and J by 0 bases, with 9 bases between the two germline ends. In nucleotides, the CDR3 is TGTGCCAGCACGGACGGGGTGAACACTGAAGCTTTCTTT. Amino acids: CASTDGVNTEAFF.

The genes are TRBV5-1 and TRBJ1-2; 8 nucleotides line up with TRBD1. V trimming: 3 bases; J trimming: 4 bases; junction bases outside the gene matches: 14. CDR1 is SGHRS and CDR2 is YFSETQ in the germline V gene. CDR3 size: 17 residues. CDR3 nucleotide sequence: TGCGCCAGCAGCTCTGACAGGGGTACAGGGGAGAGCTATGGCTACACCTTC. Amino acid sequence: CASSSDRGTGESYGYTF.